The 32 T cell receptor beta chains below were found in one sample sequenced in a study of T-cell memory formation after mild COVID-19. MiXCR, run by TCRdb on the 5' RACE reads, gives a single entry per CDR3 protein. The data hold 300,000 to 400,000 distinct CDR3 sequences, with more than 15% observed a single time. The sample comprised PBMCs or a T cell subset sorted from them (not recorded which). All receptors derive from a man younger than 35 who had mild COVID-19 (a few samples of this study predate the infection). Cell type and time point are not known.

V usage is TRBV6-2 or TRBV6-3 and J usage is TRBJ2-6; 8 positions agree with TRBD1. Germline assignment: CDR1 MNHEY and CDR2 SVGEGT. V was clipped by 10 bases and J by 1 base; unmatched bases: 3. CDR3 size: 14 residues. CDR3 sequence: CATRQGSGANVLTF. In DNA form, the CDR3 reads TGTGCCACCCGACAGGGGTCTGGGGCCAACGTCCTGACTTTC.

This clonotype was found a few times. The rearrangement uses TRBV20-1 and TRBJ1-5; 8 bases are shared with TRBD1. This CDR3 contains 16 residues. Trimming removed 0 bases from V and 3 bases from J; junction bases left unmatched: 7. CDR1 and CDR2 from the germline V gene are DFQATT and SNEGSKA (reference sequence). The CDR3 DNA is TGCAGTGCTAGAGATTACAAGACAGGGGACAATCAGCCCCAGCATTTT. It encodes CSARDYKTGDNQPQHF.

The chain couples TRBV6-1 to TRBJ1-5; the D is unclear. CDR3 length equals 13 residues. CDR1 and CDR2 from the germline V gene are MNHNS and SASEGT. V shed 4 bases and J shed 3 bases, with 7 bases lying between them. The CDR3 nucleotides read TGTGCCAGCAGTGGGGGTTACAATCAGCCCCAGCATTTT. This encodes CASSGGYNQPQHF.

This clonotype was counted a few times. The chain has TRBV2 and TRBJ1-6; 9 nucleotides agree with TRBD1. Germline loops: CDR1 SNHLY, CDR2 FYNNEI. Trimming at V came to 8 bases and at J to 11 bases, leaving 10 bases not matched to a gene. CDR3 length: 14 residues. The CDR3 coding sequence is TGTGCCAGCCGGGGACAGGGTGGGAGAACACCCCTCCACTTT. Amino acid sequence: CASRGQGGRTPLHF.

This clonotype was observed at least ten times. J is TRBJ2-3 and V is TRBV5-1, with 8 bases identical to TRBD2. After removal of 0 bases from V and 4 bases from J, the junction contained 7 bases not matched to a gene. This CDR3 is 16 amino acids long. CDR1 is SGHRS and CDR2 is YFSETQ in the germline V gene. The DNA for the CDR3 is TGCGCCAGCAGCTTGGCGGGACTAGTGTTCGCAGATACGCAGTATTTT. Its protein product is CASSLAGLVFADTQYF.

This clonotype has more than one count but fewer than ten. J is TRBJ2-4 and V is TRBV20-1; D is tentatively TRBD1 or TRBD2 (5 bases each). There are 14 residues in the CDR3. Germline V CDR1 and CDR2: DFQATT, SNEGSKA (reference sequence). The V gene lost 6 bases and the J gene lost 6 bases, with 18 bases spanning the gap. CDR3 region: CSAGTPGRINIQYF. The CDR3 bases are TGCAGTGCCGGGACGCCAGGCAGGATAAACATTCAGTACTTC.

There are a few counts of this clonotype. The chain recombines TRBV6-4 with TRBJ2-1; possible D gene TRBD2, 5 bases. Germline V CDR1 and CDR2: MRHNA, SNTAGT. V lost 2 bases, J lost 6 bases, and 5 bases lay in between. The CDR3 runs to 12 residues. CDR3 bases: TGTGCCAGCAGTGACCGGGGCAATGAGCAGTTCTTC. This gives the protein CASSDRGNEQFF.

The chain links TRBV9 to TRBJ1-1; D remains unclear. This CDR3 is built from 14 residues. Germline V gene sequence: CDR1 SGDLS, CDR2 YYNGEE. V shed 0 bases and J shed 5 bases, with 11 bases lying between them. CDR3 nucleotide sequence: TGTGCCAGCAGCGTAGGCGCCGGTTGGACTGAAGCTTTCTTT. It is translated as CASSVGAGWTEAFF.

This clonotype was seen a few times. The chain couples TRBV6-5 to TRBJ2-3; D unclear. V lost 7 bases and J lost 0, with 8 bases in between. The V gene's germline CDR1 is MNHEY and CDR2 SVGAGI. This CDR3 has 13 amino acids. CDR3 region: CASKAASTDTQYF. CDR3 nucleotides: TGTGCCAGCAAGGCAGCTAGCACAGATACGCAGTATTTT.

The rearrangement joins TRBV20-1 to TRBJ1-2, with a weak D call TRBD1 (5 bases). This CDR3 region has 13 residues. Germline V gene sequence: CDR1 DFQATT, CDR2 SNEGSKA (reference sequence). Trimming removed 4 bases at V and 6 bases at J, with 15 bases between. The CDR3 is CSAISGAMDGYTF. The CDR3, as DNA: TGCAGTGCTATCTCTGGGGCGATGGATGGCTACACCTTC.

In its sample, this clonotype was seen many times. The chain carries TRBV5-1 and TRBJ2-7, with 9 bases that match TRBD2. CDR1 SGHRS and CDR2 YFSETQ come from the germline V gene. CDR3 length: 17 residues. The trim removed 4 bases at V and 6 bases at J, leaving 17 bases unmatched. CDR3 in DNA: TGCGCCAGCAGCCCCGCCGGTAGCGGGGGACCTTCGGGCGAGCAGTACTTC. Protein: CASSPAGSGGPSGEQYF. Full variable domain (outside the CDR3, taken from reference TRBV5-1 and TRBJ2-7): KAGVTQTPRYLIKTRGQQVTLSCSPISGHRSVSWYQQTPGQGLQFLFEYFSETQRNKGNFPGRFSGRQFSNSRSEMNVSTLELGDSALYLCASSPAGSGGPSGEQYFGPGTRLTVT.

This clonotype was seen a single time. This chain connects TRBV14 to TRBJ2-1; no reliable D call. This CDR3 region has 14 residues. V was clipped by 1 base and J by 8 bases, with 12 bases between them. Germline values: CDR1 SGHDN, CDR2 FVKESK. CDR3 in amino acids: CASSQARLYDEQFF. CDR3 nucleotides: TGTGCCAGCAGCCAAGCTAGGTTGTACGATGAGCAGTTCTTC. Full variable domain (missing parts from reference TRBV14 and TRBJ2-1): EAGVTQFPSHSVIEKGQTVTLRCDPISGHDNLYWYRRVMGKEIKFLLHFVKESKQDESGMPNNRFLAERTGGTYSTLKVQPAELEDSGVYFCASSQARLYDEQFFGPGTRLTVL.

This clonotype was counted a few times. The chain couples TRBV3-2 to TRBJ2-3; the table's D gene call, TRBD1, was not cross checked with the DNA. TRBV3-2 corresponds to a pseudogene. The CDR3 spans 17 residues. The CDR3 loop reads CASSQEELQDYTDTQYF. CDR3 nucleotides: TGTGCCAGCAGCCAAGAAGAATTACAGGACTACACAGATACGCAGTATTTT.

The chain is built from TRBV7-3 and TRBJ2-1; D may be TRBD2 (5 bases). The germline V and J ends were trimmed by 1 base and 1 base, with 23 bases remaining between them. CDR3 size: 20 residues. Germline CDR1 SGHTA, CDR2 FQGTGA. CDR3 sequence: CASSLNPRRADLESYNEQFF. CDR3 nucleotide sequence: TGTGCCAGCAGCTTAAATCCCAGGCGGGCTGACTTAGAATCCTACAATGAGCAGTTCTTC.

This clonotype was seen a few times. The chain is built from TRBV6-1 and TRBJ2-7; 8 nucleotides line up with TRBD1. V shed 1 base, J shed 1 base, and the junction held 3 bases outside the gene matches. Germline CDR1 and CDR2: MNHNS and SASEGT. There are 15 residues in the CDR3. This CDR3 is CASSEVRGLSYEQYF. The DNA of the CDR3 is TGTGCCAGCAGTGAAGTCAGGGGGCTGTCCTACGAGCAGTACTTC.

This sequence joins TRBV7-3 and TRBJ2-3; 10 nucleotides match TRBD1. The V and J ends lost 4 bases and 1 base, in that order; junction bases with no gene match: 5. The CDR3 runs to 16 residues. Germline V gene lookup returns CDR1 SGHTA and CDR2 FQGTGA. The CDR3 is CASSSPTGGGTDTQYF. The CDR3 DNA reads TGTGCCAGCAGCTCACCGACAGGGGGCGGCACAGATACGCAGTATTTT.

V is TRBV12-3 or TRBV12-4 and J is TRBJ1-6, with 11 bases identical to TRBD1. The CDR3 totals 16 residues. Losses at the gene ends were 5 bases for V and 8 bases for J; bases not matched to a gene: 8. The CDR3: CASSLVGQGAYSPLHF. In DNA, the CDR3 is TGTGCCAGCAGTCTCGTAGGACAGGGGGCGTATTCACCCCTCCACTTT.

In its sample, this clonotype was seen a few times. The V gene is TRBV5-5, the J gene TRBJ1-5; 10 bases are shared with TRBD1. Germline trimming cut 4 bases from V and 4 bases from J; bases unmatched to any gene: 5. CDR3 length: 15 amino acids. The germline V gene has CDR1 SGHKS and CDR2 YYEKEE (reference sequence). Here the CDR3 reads CASSPGQGVNQPQHF. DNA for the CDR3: TGTGCCAGCAGCCCTGGACAGGGGGTAAATCAGCCCCAGCATTTT.

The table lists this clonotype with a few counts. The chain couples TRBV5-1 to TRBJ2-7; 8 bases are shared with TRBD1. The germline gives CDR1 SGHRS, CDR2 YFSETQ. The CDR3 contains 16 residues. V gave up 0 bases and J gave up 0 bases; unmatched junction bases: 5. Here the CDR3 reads CASSLGLTGDSYEQYV. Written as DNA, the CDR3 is TGCGCCAGCAGCTTGGGTTTGACAGGGGACTCCTACGAGCAGTACGTC.

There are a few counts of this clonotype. Here the CDR3 DNA reads TGTGCCAGCAGCTTGGCGTGGTTTGGGGAGACCCAGTACTTC. It is translated as CASSLAWFGETQYF. The V and J genes are TRBV5-5 and TRBJ2-5; D is unclear. CDR1 is SGHKS, CDR2 YYEKEE, per germline (reference sequence). The CDR3 runs 14 residues. With 0 bases removed from V and 5 bases from J, the gap between germline ends came to 11 bases.

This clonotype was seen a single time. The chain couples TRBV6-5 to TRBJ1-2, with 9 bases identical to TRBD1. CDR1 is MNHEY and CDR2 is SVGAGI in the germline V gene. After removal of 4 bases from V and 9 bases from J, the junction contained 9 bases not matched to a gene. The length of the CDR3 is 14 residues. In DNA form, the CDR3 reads TGTGCCAGCAGTTTTCCGGGACAGGGCGCACGCTACACCTTC. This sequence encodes CASSFPGQGARYTF.

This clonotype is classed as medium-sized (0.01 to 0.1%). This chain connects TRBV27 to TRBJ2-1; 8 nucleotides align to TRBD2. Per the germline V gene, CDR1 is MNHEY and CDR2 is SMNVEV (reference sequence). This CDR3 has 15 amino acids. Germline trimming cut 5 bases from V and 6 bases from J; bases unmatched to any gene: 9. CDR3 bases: TGTGCCAGCAGTCTAAGCGGGGGCCCAGCCAATGAGCAGTTCTTC. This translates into CASSLSGGPANEQFF.

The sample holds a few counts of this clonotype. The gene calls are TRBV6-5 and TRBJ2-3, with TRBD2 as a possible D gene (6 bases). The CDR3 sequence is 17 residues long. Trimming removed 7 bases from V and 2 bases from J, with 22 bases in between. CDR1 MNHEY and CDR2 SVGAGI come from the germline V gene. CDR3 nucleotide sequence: TGTGCCAGCACCGACGCTTGGGGCGGGACCAACACAGATACGCAGTATTTT. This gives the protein CASTDAWGGTNTDTQYF.

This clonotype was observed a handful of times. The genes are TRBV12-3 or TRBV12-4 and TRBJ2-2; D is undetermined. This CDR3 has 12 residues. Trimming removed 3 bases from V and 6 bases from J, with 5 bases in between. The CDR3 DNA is TGTGCCAGCAGTTTTATGCCCGGGGAGCTGTTTTTT. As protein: CASSFMPGELFF.

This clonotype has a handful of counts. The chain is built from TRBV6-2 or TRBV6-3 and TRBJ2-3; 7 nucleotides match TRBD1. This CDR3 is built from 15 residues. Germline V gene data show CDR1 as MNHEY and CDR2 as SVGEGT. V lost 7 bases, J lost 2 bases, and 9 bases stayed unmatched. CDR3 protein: CASTWTGFTTDTQYF. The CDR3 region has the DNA TGTGCCAGCACCTGGACAGGATTTACCACAGATACGCAGTATTTT.

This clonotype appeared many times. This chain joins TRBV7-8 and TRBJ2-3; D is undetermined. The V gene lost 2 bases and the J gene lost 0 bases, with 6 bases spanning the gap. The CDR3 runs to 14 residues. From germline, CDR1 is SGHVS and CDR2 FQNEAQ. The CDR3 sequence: CASSLRASTDTQYF. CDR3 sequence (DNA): TGTGCCAGCAGCTTAAGGGCCAGCACAGATACGCAGTATTTT.

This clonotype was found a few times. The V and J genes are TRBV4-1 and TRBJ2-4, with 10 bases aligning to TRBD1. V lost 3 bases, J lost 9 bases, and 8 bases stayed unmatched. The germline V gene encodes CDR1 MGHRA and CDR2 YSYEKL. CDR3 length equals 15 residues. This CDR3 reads CASSQPTGGAPIQYF. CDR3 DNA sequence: TGCGCCAGCAGCCAGCCGACAGGGGGCGCTCCCATTCAGTACTTC.

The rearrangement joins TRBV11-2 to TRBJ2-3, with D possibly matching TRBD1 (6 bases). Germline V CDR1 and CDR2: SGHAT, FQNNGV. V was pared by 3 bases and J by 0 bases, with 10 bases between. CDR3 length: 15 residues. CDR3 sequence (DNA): TGTGCCAGCAGCTTCGGCCAGGGGAGCACAGATACGCAGTATTTT. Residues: CASSFGQGSTDTQYF.

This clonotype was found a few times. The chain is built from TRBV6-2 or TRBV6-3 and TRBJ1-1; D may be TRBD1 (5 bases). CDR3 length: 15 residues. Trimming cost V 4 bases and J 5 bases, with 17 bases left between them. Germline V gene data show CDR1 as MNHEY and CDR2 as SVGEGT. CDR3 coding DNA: TGTGCCAGCAGTTTCCCCGCAGGGCGGGGGACTGAAGCTTTCTTT. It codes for CASSFPAGRGTEAFF.

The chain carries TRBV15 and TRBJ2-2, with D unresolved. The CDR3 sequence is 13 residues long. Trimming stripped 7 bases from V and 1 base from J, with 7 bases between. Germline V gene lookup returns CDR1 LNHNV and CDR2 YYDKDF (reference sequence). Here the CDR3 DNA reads TGTGCCACCAATCCCAGGAACACCGGGGAGCTGTTTTTT. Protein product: CATNPRNTGELFF.

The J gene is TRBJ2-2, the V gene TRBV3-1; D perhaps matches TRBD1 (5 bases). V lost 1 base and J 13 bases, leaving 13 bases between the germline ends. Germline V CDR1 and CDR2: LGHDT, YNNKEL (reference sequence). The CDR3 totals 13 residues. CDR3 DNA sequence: TGTGCCAGCAGCCAAGTAGTAAGGGGTGGGCTGTTTTTT. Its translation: CASSQVVRGGLFF.

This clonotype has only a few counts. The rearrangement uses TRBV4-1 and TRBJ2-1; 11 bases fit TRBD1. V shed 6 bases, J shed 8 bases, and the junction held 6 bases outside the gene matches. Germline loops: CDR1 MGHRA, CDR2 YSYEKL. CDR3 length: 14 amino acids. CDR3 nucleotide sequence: TGCGCCAGCAGTCGGACAGGGGGCAAGGATGAGCAGTTCTTC. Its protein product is CASSRTGGKDEQFF.